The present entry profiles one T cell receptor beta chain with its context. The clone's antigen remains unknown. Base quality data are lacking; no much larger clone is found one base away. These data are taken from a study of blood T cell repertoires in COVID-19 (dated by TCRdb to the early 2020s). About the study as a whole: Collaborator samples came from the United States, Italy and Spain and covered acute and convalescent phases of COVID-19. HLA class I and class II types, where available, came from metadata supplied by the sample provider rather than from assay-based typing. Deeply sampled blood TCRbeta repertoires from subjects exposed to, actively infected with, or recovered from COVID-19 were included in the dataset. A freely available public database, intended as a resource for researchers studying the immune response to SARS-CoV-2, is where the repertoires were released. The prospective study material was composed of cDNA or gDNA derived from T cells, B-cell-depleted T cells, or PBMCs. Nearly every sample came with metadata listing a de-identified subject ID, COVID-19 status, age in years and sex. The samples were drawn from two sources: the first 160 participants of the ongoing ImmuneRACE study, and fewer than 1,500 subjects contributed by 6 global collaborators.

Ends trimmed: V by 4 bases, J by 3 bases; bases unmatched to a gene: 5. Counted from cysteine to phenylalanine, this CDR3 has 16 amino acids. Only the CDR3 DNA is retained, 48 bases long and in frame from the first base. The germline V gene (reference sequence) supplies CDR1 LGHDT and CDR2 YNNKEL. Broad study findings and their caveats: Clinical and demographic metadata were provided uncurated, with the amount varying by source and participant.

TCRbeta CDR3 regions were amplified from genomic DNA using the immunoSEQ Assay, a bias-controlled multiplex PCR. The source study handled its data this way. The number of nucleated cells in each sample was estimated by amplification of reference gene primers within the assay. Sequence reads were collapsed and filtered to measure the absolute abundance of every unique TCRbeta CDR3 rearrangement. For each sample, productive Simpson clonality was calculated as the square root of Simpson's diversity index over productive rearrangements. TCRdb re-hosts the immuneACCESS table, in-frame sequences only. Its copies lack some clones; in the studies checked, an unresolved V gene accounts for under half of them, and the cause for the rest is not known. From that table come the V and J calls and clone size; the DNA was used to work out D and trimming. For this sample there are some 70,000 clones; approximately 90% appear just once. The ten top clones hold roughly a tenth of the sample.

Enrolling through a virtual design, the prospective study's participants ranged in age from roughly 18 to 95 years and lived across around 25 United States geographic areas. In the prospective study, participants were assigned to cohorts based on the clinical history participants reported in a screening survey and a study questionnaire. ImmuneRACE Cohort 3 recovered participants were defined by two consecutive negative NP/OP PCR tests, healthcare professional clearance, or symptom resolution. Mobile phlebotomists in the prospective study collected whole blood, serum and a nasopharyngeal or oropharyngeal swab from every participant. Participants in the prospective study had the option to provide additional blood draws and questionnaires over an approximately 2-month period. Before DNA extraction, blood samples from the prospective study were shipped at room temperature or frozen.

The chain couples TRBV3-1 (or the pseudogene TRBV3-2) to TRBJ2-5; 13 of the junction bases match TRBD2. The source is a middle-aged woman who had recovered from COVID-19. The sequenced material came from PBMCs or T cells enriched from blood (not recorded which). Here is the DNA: TGTGCCAGCAGCCTCTTGACTAGCGGGGGGAAAGAGACCCAGTACTTC. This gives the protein CASSLLTSGGKETQYF.